A single sample gave rise to the 22 T cell receptor beta chains below, sequenced in a study of T cells in Graves' hyperthyroidism and ophthalmopathy. Researchers amplified the TCR beta CDR3 regions from RNA transcripts. Using the HTBI primer set, a first-round RT-PCR was run on the TCR CDR3. TCRdb reprocessed the multiplex PCR reads with MiXCR, giving one entry per CDR3 protein. This sample yields around 440,000 distinct CDR3 sequences, of which approximately 15% are seen a single time; roughly 7.4% belongs to the top ten. Sequencing was performed on blood. The receptors shown here come from a woman younger than 35 with Graves' hyperthyroidism.

A few counts support this clonotype. V gene TRBV20-1 combines with J gene TRBJ2-4; tentatively, D is TRBD1 or TRBD2 (5 bases each). Germline values: CDR1 DFQATT, CDR2 SNEGSKA (reference sequence). The CDR3 consists of 16 residues. Trimming removed 4 bases at V and 3 bases at J, with 19 bases between. The DNA of the CDR3 is TGCAGTGCTACACGACGGGGCGGCGCCAACAAAAACATTCAGTACTTC. Its translation: CSATRRGGANKNIQYF.

The chain joins TRBV9 to TRBJ2-5; perhaps TRBD2 as D (6 bases). Germline CDR1 and CDR2: SGDLS and YYNGEE. The CDR3 is 15 amino acids. Trimming shortened V by 2 bases and J by 2 bases, and 13 bases separated the two germline ends. The CDR3 DNA is TGTGCCAGCAGCGTCGGGGGTACTCCACAAGAGACCCAGTACTTC. It translates to CASSVGGTPQETQYF.

This rearrangement joins TRBV19 to TRBJ1-2, with D possibly TRBD1 on 5 matching bases. CDR1 is LNHDA, CDR2 SQIVND, per germline (reference sequence). Trimming cost V 6 bases and J 2 bases, with 13 bases left between them. CDR3 size: 14 residues. The CDR3 DNA reads TGTGCCAGTAGGGCCCTGGGGGGAAACTATGGCTACACCTTC. Translating it yields CASRALGGNYGYTF.

This clonotype was seen repeatedly, ten times or more. The V and J genes are TRBV7-3 and TRBJ2-2; D might be TRBD2 (7 bases). V was trimmed by 5 bases and J by 4 bases, leaving 20 bases between them. Germline CDR1 is SGHTA and CDR2 is FQGTGA. The CDR3 is 17 amino acids. The CDR3 protein is CASSPSKGGALTGELFF. The CDR3 DNA follows: TGTGCCAGCAGCCCTTCTAAGGGGGGGGCTCTCACCGGGGAGCTGTTTTTT.

The chain combines TRBV5-1 with TRBJ2-3, with 8 bases identical to TRBD2. Looked up from germline, CDR1 is SGHRS and CDR2 is YFSETQ. The CDR3 runs 15 residues. After removal of 4 bases from V and 2 bases from J, the junction contained 6 bases not matched to a gene. The chain's CDR3 is CASSNSGGSTDTQYF. CDR3 DNA: TGCGCCAGCAGCAACTCGGGGGGGTCCACAGATACGCAGTATTTT.

This clonotype was recorded many times. The chain uses TRBV11-2 and TRBJ2-7; either TRBD1 or TRBD2 may supply D (7 bases each). CDR1 is SGHAT and CDR2 is FQNNGV in the germline V gene. The CDR3 is 15 residues long. Trimming stripped 1 base from V and 2 bases from J, with 12 bases between. CDR3 bases: TGTGCCAGCAGCTTAGCAGGGGGGGCAGCCTACGAGCAGTACTTC. Its translation: CASSLAGGAAYEQYF.

This clonotype was seen only a few times. A much larger clonotype is one base distant, so this may be a read error. The genes are TRBV7-2 and TRBJ1-6; D perhaps matches TRBD1 (5 bases). This CDR3 has 14 residues. Germline loops: CDR1 SGHTA, CDR2 FQGNSA. The CDR3 protein is CASSFAGQSSLLHF. DNA of the CDR3: TGTGCCAGCAGCTTCGCAGGGCAAAGTTCACTCCTCCACTTT. Complete variable domain (other parts from reference TRBV7-2 and TRBJ1-6): GAGVSQSPSNKVTEKGKDVELRCDPISGHTALYWYRQSLGQGLEFLIYFQGNSAPDKSGLPSDRFSAERTGGSVSTLTIQRTQQEDSAVYLCASSFAGQSSLLHFGNGTRLTVT.

This clonotype was found many times. The rearrangement links TRBV5-1 to TRBJ2-2, with TRBD1 as a possible D gene (5 bases). The CDR3 has 13 amino acids. The germline V gene has CDR1 SGHRS and CDR2 YFSETQ. V was shortened by 4 bases and J by 1 base, with 5 bases between the two germline ends. The CDR3 bases are TGCGCCAGCAGCAGGGGGAACACCGGGGAGCTGTTTTTT. Amino acids: CASSRGNTGELFF.

This clonotype was detected many times. The rearrangement joins TRBV20-1 to TRBJ2-7; 7 bases map to TRBD2. The CDR3 extends over 14 amino acids. The J segment lost 3 bases and the V segment lost 2 bases, leaving 7 bases of the junction unmatched. Germline lookup yields CDR1 DFQATT and CDR2 SNEGSKA (reference sequence). The CDR3, as DNA: TGCAGTGCTAGATACTCGGGAGGTCGCTACGAGCAGTACTTC. Translating it yields CSARYSGGRYEQYF.

This clonotype was seen more than once but under ten times. The chain links TRBV24-1 to TRBJ2-2; 9 bases align to TRBD1. CDR1 and CDR2 (germline): KGHDR, SFDVKD. Trimming removed 3 bases from V and 4 bases from J; junction bases left unmatched: 5. This CDR3 comprises 16 residues. CDR3 protein: CATSDAGTGSTGELFF. The CDR3 coding sequence is TGTGCCACCAGTGATGCCGGGACAGGGTCCACCGGGGAGCTGTTTTTT.

This clonotype was detected ten times or more. V and J are TRBV29-1 and TRBJ2-5, with TRBD1 matching over 7 bases. V lost 4 bases to trimming and J lost 2 bases; unmatched junction nucleotides: 7. There are 14 residues in the CDR3. The germline V gene has CDR1 SQVTM and CDR2 ANQGSEA. For the CDR3, the DNA is TGCAGCGTTGGACAGGGTGAAGGGCAAGAGACCCAGTACTTC. It specifies CSVGQGEGQETQYF.

Ten or more counts support this clonotype. The chain carries TRBV6-1 and TRBJ1-6, with D possibly TRBD1 on 5 matching bases. The CDR3 sequence is 15 residues long. V was pared by 6 bases and J by 11 bases, with 20 bases between. CDR1 and CDR2 (germline): MNHNS, SASEGT. The CDR3, as DNA: TGTGCCAGCAGGGACCGGAGTCGGGGGACGACACCCCTCCACTTT. Amino acids: CASRDRSRGTTPLHF.

The sample holds many counts of this clonotype. The chain links TRBV20-1 to TRBJ2-1; possibly TRBD2 for D (5 bases). This CDR3 contains 12 residues. Germline V gene lookup returns CDR1 DFQATT and CDR2 SNEGSKA (reference sequence). The V end lost 2 bases, the J end lost 7 bases, and 9 bases lay between the germline ends. The CDR3 is CSARRGSNEQFF. DNA for the CDR3: TGCAGTGCTAGAAGAGGGAGTAATGAGCAGTTCTTC.

This clonotype was detected a few times. The rearrangement uses TRBV19 and TRBJ1-2; weak D call: TRBD1 (6 bases). Germline CDR1 LNHDA, CDR2 SQIVND (reference sequence). The CDR3 consists of 11 residues. Trimming cost V 3 bases and J 8 bases, with 7 bases left between them. CDR3 DNA: TGTGCCAGTAGTATTGACAGGGGCTACACCTTC. Encoded protein: CASSIDRGYTF.

To note about this clonotype: One end of the junction fails to match germline, which may point to a read error. CDR3 in amino acids: CAVSENSNTEAFF. As DNA, the CDR3 is TGTGCCGTCAGTGAGAACTCGAACACTGAAGCTTTCTTT. This chain links TRBV10-3 with TRBJ1-1; no reliable D call. The CDR3 sequence is 13 residues long. Germline V CDR1 and CDR2: ENHRY, SYGVKD.

This clonotype was seen repeatedly, ten times or more. The chain couples TRBV6-2 or TRBV6-3 to TRBJ2-7; D is perhaps TRBD1 (5 bases). CDR3 length: 14 residues. The germline V gene encodes CDR1 MNHEY and CDR2 SVGEGT. The V end was cut by 2 bases, the J end by 3 bases, with 11 bases between. The CDR3 DNA follows: TGTGCCAGCAGTTACAAACAGGCCGTCTACGAGCAGTACTTC. Protein sequence: CASSYKQAVYEQYF.

This clonotype was counted between two and nine times. This rearrangement joins TRBV18 to TRBJ2-6; TRBD1 might be the D (6 bases). The CDR3 length is 17 residues. CDR1 is KGHSH and CDR2 is LQKENI in the germline V gene. The V gene lost 3 bases and the J gene lost 0 bases, with 12 bases spanning the gap. The DNA for the CDR3 is TGTGCCAGCTCACCCATGACAGGCGGCTCTGGGGCCAACGTCCTGACTTTC. Protein: CASSPMTGGSGANVLTF.

This clonotype was found a few times. This chain links TRBV10-3 with TRBJ1-3; TRBD1 might be the D (6 bases). The CDR3 is 15 amino acids. Germline values: CDR1 ENHRY, CDR2 SYGVKD. Trimming shortened V by 3 bases and J by 0 bases, and 9 bases separated the two germline ends. The CDR3 DNA sequence: TGTGCCATCAGTGAAGGGGGAGGCTCTGGAAACACCATATATTTT. Its protein product is CAISEGGGSGNTIYF.

This chain uses TRBV18 with TRBJ1-4; D is possibly TRBD1 (5 bases). Germline V lookup: CDR1 KGHSH, CDR2 LQKENI. The ends were cut back, 2 bases at V and 4 bases at J, with 11 bases in the middle. The CDR3 totals 15 residues. This CDR3 is CASSPWGGDNEKLFF. CDR3 DNA sequence: TGTGCCAGCTCACCATGGGGCGGGGATAATGAAAAACTGTTTTTT.

This clonotype has ten or more counts. The chain carries TRBV7-9 and TRBJ1-4, with unresolved D. Germline V CDR1 and CDR2: SEHNR, FQNEAQ (reference sequence). Trimming shortened V by 1 base and J by 10 bases, and 13 bases separated the two germline ends. The CDR3 has 14 amino acids. CDR3 DNA: TGTGCCAGCAGCTTAGTTGGAGGACGCGGAAAACTGTTTTTT. Residues: CASSLVGGRGKLFF.

This chain uses TRBV5-1 with TRBJ2-7; TRBD2 matches at 11 bases. Germline V gene sequence: CDR1 SGHRS, CDR2 YFSETQ. The CDR3 contains 14 residues. V shed 4 bases, J shed 2 bases, and the junction held 2 bases outside the gene matches. CDR3 nucleotides: TGCGCCAGCAGCACGGGACTAGCGGCCTACGAGCAGTACTTC. Amino acid sequence: CASSTGLAAYEQYF.

V is TRBV28 and J is TRBJ2-7; 7 nucleotides line up with TRBD1. The CDR3 is 15 residues long. The trim removed 8 bases at V and 2 bases at J, leaving 12 bases unmatched. Per the germline V gene, CDR1 is MDHEN and CDR2 is SYDVKM. The CDR3 DNA reads as TGTGCCAGCGGATTGCCCGGGACAGCACCCTACGAGCAGTACTTC. Translation: CASGLPGTAPYEQYF.